A single sample gave rise to the 12 T cell receptor beta chains below, sequenced in a study of CD8 T cells in Susac syndrome. With random hexamers, reverse transcription was performed on about 0.45 to 1 ug of RNA. TCRdb called the immunoSEQ multiplex PCR reads again in MiXCR, with one record for every CDR3 protein. The sample lists about 300,000 distinct CDR3 sequences, about 88% seen once, with 0.18% in the top ten. Sequenced material: CD8+ T cells from PBMCs. These receptors were collected from a human donor with multiple sclerosis.

V and J are TRBV19 and TRBJ2-5; 8 bases line up with TRBD1. V was pared by 1 base and J by 5 bases, with 6 bases of the junction left unmatched. The CDR3 runs 15 residues. CDR1 LNHDA and CDR2 SQIVND come from the germline V gene (reference sequence). The CDR3: CASSIGDRGGETQYF. CDR3 sequence (DNA): TGTGCCAGTAGTATAGGCGACAGGGGAGGCGAGACCCAGTACTTC.

V is TRBV6-2 or TRBV6-3 and J is TRBJ2-7, with 7 bases matching TRBD1. Trimming cost V 5 bases and J 4 bases; bases outside gene matches: 11. Germline V CDR1 and CDR2: MNHEY, SVGEGT. The length of the CDR3 is 15 residues. CDR3 residues: CASSQRQGTPYEQYF. The CDR3 DNA is TGTGCCAGCAGTCAACGACAGGGAACCCCTTACGAGCAGTACTTC.

The chain couples TRBV12-3 or TRBV12-4 to TRBJ2-2; 8 nucleotides match TRBD1. With 4 bases clipped from V and 4 bases from J, the junction kept 14 bases outside the gene matches. This CDR3 is built from 18 residues. DNA for the CDR3: TGTGCCAGCAGTTGGATCCTCCGGGACAGGCGAGGCACCGGGGAGCTGTTTTTT. Protein sequence: CASSWILRDRRGTGELFF.

CDR3 coding DNA: TGTGCCAGCAGCGTTACAAGCGGACTAGCCTACGAGCAGTACTTC. Translating gives CASSVTSGLAYEQYF. This chain uses TRBV7-2 with TRBJ2-7; the match to TRBD2 covers 7 bases. From germline, CDR1 is SGHTA and CDR2 FQGNSA. The CDR3 length is 15 residues. V lost 5 bases, J lost 2 bases, and 9 bases stayed unmatched.

The chain is built from TRBV28 and TRBJ2-2; D may be TRBD2 (6 bases). The V gene lost 3 bases and the J gene lost 2 bases, with 19 bases spanning the gap. Germline assignment: CDR1 MDHEN and CDR2 SYDVKM. This CDR3 has 18 amino acids. Here the CDR3 DNA reads TGTGCCAGCAGTTTGGTTGGCTTTAGCGGACCAAACACCGGGGAGCTGTTTTTT. It codes for CASSLVGFSGPNTGELFF.

The genes are TRBV20-1 and TRBJ2-1; 8 bases fit TRBD2. The CDR3 runs 14 residues. CDR1 is DFQATT and CDR2 is SNEGSKA in the germline V gene (reference sequence). V shed 3 bases and J 4 bases; nucleotides not matched to a gene: 5. The CDR3 sequence: CSARLRGDYNEQFF. The CDR3 DNA follows: TGCAGTGCTAGGTTGCGGGGGGATTACAATGAGCAGTTCTTC.

The chain links TRBV14 to TRBJ2-2; D is possibly TRBD1 (5 bases). V lost 0 bases and J lost 4, with 12 bases in between. In germline, CDR1 is SGHDN, CDR2 FVKESK. The CDR3 contains 16 residues. The CDR3, as DNA: TGTGCCAGCAGCCAAGATTGGCAGGGAAGCACCGGGGAGCTGTTTTTT. It translates to CASSQDWQGSTGELFF.

The chain links TRBV3-1 to TRBJ2-7; 7 bases line up with TRBD1. Germline trimming cut 4 bases from V and 3 bases from J; bases unmatched to any gene: 12. The CDR3 extends over 16 amino acids. Germline assignment: CDR1 LGHDT and CDR2 YNNKEL (reference sequence). The CDR3: CASSLSPRDRLYEQYF. As DNA, the CDR3 is TGTGCCAGCAGCCTTTCACCCAGGGACAGACTCTACGAGCAGTACTTC.

The V and J genes are TRBV6-5 and TRBJ2-7, with a weak D call TRBD2 (6 bases). The CDR3 sequence is 14 residues long. In germline, CDR1 is MNHEY, CDR2 SVGAGI. V was clipped by 3 bases and J by 3 bases, with 12 bases between them. CDR3 in amino acids: CASSYSEGNYEQYF. In nucleotides, the CDR3 is TGTGCCAGCAGTTATTCGGAGGGAAACTACGAGCAGTACTTC.

The sample holds one count of this clonotype. This chain uses TRBV9 with TRBJ2-1, with D maybe TRBD1 (6 bases). There are 17 residues in the CDR3. Germline V gives CDR1 SGDLS, CDR2 YYNGEE. V was shortened by 6 bases and J by 4 bases, with 23 bases between the two germline ends. CDR3 residues: CASTPSRGSYPYNEQFF. CDR3 bases: TGTGCCAGCACCCCATCCAGGGGTAGCTATCCTTACAATGAGCAGTTCTTC.

The chain couples TRBV6-2 or TRBV6-3 to TRBJ2-3, with no clear D. The germline V and J ends were trimmed by 4 bases and 0 bases, with 14 bases remaining between them. The CDR3 runs to 16 residues. Germline assignment: CDR1 MNHEY and CDR2 SVGEGT. The DNA for the CDR3 is TGTGCCAGCAGTTCACCTCCTGGACGGAGCACAGATACGCAGTATTTT. This gives the protein CASSSPPGRSTDTQYF.

The gene calls are TRBV28 and TRBJ2-7; 9 bases fit TRBD2. Trimming took 3 bases from V and 2 from J; bases not matched to a gene: 14. The CDR3 has 18 amino acids. In germline, CDR1 is MDHEN, CDR2 SYDVKM. The CDR3 DNA reads TGTGCCAGCAGTTTGTCCCTCTCGGCGGGAGGGAGGCCCTACGAGCAGTACTTC. Amino acids: CASSLSLSAGGRPYEQYF. Full variable domain (remainder filled in from reference TRBV28 and TRBJ2-7): DVKVTQSSRYLVKRTGEKVFLECVQDMDHENMFWYRQDPGLGLRLIYFSYDVKMKEKGDIPEGYSVSREKKERFSLILESASTNQTSMYLCASSLSLSAGGRPYEQYFGPGTRLTVT.